Following are 8 T cell receptor beta chains from one sample sequenced in a study of T cell repertoires in cytomegalovirus infection (dated by TCRdb to the late 2010s). These reads were obtained on an Illumina HiSeq 1500. TCRdb's own reprocessing of the public reads used fastp at Q25 and MiXCR and kept productive beta chains. Identical CDR3 proteins give one entry, which carries the most common genes and DNA. Recorded for this sample are about 230,000 distinct CDR3 sequences; 5% to 8.5% of them occurred a single time. The ten largest clones take up roughly 6.5% of the sample. The sample was PBMCs. These receptors all come from a human donor in good health (CMV status not recorded). Some clones in this sample may be carry-over from other donors' samples.

This clonotype was seen a handful of times. V gene TRBV6-5 combines with J gene TRBJ1-2; 8 bases match TRBD1. V was pared by 5 bases and J by 3 bases, with 8 bases of the junction left unmatched. Germline-derived CDR1 and CDR2 are MNHEY and SVGAGI. The CDR3 length is 15 residues. DNA of the CDR3: TGTGCCAGCAGTGGGAGGACAGGGCAGGACTATGGCTACACCTTC. Its translation: CASSGRTGQDYGYTF.

This clonotype occurred many times. The V call is TRBV28, the J call TRBJ2-1, with TRBD2 matching 9 bases. This CDR3 region has 18 residues. Germline CDR1 is MDHEN and CDR2 is SYDVKM. Losses at the gene ends were 0 bases for V and 1 base for J; bases not matched to a gene: 7. The CDR3: CASSLWASGGKSYNEQFF. CDR3 nucleotide sequence: TGTGCCAGCAGTTTATGGGCGAGCGGGGGGAAATCCTACAATGAGCAGTTCTTC.

This clonotype has just a few counts. The V and J genes are TRBV20-1 and TRBJ1-1; D unclear. The CDR3 extends over 12 amino acids. V gave up 4 bases and J gave up 1 base, with 7 bases separating them. Germline loops: CDR1 DFQATT, CDR2 SNEGSKA (reference sequence). CDR3 bases: TGCAGTGCTACTAGACCGAACACTGAAGCTTTCTTT. It specifies CSATRPNTEAFF.

This clonotype was found many times. The chain has TRBV19 and TRBJ1-2, with 7 positions matching TRBD1. Trimming took 6 bases from V and 3 from J; bases not matched to a gene: 4. In germline, CDR1 is LNHDA, CDR2 SQIVND (reference sequence). The CDR3 runs to 13 residues. The CDR3 spells CASSGQDDYGYTF. CDR3 coding DNA: TGTGCCAGTAGCGGACAGGATGACTATGGCTACACCTTC.

The table lists this clonotype with many counts. The chain recombines TRBV4-1 with TRBJ2-4, with TRBD1 identical over 7 bases. This CDR3 spans 16 amino acids. V lost 0 bases, J lost 6 bases, and 8 bases stayed unmatched. In germline, CDR1 is MGHRA, CDR2 YSYEKL. The CDR3 here is CASSQDKGTDSNIQYF. DNA of the CDR3: TGCGCCAGCAGCCAAGATAAGGGGACAGACTCAAACATTCAGTACTTC.

The CDR3 is CASSFNPRSEKLFF. The CDR3 DNA reads as TGTGCCAGCAGTTTTAACCCGCGGAGTGAAAAACTGTTTTTT. The rearrangement joins TRBV12-3 or TRBV12-4 to TRBJ1-4; no definite D call. V gave up 3 bases and J gave up 7 bases, with 12 bases separating them. The CDR3 length is 14 residues.

CDR3 nucleotides: TGCGCCAGCAGCCAAGCCCGGACAGGGGTCATTCCCTACGAGCAGTACTTC. It translates to CASSQARTGVIPYEQYF. The chain combines TRBV4-3 with TRBJ2-7; 9 bases are a match to TRBD1. Germline V gene data show CDR1 as LGHNA and CDR2 as YSLEER. V lost 1 base to trimming and J lost 2 bases; unmatched junction nucleotides: 9. The CDR3 consists of 17 residues.

This rearrangement joins TRBV20-1 to TRBJ2-2; D uncertain. Looked up from germline, CDR1 is DFQATT and CDR2 is SNEGSKA (reference sequence). V lost 6 bases and J 4 bases, leaving 9 bases between the germline ends. CDR3 length: 12 amino acids. The CDR3 coding sequence is TGCAGTGCAGAAGTGCCCACCGGGGAGCTGTTTTTT. Translation: CSAEVPTGELFF.